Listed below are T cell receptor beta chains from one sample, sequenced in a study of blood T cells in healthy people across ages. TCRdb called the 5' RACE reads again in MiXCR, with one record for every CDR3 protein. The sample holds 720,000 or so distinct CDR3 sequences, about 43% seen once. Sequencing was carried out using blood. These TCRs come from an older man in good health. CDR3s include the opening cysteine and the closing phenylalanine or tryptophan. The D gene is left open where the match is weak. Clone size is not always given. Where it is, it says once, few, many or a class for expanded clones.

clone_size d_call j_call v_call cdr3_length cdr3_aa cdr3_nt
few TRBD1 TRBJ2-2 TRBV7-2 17 CASTIRDRTWLSGELFF TGTGCCAGCACCATTCGGGACAGAACATGGTTATCGGGGGAGCTGTTTTTT
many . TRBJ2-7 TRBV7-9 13 CAIPGRGAYEQYF TGTGCCATCCCCGGGAGAGGGGCCTACGAGCAGTACTTC
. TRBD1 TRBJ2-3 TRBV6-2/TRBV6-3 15 CASTPGQAATDTQYF TGTGCCAGCACCCCCGGACAGGCTGCCACAGATACGCAGTATTTT
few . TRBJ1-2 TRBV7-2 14 CASSLRGTTYGYTF TGTGCCAGCAGCTTGAGGGGGACGACCTATGGCTACACCTTC
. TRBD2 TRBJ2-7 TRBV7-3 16 CASSSGLGGSYNEQYF TGTGCCAGCAGCTCCGGACTAGGCGGATCCTACAATGAGCAGTACTTC
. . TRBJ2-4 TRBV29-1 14 CSVGGGGHRDIQYF TGCAGCGTTGGAGGGGGGGGCCATCGGGACATTCAGTACTTC
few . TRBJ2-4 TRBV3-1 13 CASSQDLKNIQYF TGTGCCAGCAGCCAAGATCTCAAAAACATTCAGTACTTC
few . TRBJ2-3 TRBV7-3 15 CASSLSSLRTDTQYF TGTGCCAGCAGCTTAAGTAGTTTACGCACAGATACGCAGTATTTT
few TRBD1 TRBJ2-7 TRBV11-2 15 CASSHSGTESYEQYF TGTGCCAGCAGCCACTCCGGGACAGAAAGCTACGAGCAGTACTTC
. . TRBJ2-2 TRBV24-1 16 CATSDSRARNTGELFF TGTGCCACCAGTGATTCTCGGGCTCGGAACACCGGGGAGCTGTTTTTT
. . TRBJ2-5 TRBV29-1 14 CSVESLAGGETQYF TGCAGCGTTGAAAGTTTGGCAGGAGGGGAGACCCAGTACTTC
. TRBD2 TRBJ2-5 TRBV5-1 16 CASSLSGLAGVETQYF TGCGCCAGCAGCTTGTCGGGACTAGCGGGAGTGGAGACCCAGTACTTC
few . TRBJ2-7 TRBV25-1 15 CASSEPGSQTYEQYF TGTGCCAGCAGTGAACCCGGGTCGCAGACCTACGAGCAGTACTTC
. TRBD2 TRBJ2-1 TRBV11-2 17 CASSVSGTSGINNEQFF TGTGCCAGCAGCGTCTCTGGGACTAGCGGGATTAACAATGAGCAGTTCTTC
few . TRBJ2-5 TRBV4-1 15 CASSHGNGHQETQYF TGCGCCAGCAGCCACGGTAACGGCCACCAAGAGACCCAGTACTTC
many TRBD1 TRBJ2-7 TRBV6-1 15 CASSSLDRGLPEQYF TGTGCCAGCAGTAGTTTGGACAGGGGGCTACCCGAGCAGTACTTC
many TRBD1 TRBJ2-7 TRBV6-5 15 CASSSLTGSSYEQYF TGTGCCAGCAGTTCCCTGACAGGGTCCTCCTACGAGCAGTACTTC
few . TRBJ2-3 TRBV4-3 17 CASSTTGGGASTDTQYF TGCGCCAGCAGCACTACCGGGGGCGGGGCTAGCACAGATACGCAGTATTTT
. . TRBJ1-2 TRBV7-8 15 CASTLRGRGVDGYTF TGTGCCAGCACCCTACGCGGCAGAGGAGTCGATGGCTACACCTTC
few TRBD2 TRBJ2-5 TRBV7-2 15 CASSLARGGTETQYF TGTGCCAGCAGCTTAGCGCGGGGGGGAACGGAGACCCAGTACTTC
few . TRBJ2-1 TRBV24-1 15 CATSDPTSPGGEQFF TGTGCCACCAGTGATCCGACTAGCCCAGGGGGTGAGCAGTTCTTC
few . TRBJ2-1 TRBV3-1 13 CASSQERPKEQFF TGTGCCAGCAGCCAAGAGAGGCCGAAAGAGCAGTTCTTC
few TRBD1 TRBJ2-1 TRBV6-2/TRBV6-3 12 CASSYAGDRGFF TGTGCCAGCAGTTACGCCGGGGACAGGGGGTTCTTC
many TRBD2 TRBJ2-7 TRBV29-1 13 CSVPGLAGQEQYF TGCAGCGTGCCCGGTCTAGCGGGCCAAGAGCAGTACTTC
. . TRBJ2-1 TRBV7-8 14 CASSLDHIYNEQFF TGTGCCAGCAGCTTAGATCACATCTACAATGAGCAGTTCTTC
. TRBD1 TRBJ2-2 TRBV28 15 CASSPTGFRTGELFF TGTGCCAGCAGTCCGACAGGGTTTAGGACCGGGGAGCTGTTTTTT